The T cell receptor beta chain under discussion was sequenced for a study of blood T cell repertoires in COVID-19. Across the whole study: Acute-phase and convalescent COVID-19 samples originated in the United States, Italy and Spain.

Germline values: CDR1 MDHEN, CDR2 SYDVKM. CDR3 length: 11 residues. V lost 6 bases, J lost 7 bases, and 9 bases lay in between. The repertoire was sequenced with immunoSEQ multiplex PCR; TCRdb's copy has only in-frame clones and lacks some. The sample holds hundreds of thousands of clones, approximately 87% seen once. Source material: peripheral blood. This clonotype was obtained from a woman in her fifties or sixties with acute or convalescent COVID-19. The chain is built from TRBV28 and TRBJ2-5; tentative D call: TRBD2 (5 bases). The CDR3 is CASSPEGTQYF. In nucleotides, the CDR3 is TGTGCCAGCAGCCCTGAGGGGACCCAGTACTTC.